A single sample is the source of the 18 T cell receptor beta chains below, sequenced in a study of blood T cell repertoires in COVID-19 (dated by TCRdb to the early 2020s). Library creation used the immunoSEQ multiplex PCR assay. The table comes from immuneACCESS by way of TCRdb, which keeps in-frame sequences with V and J called. Part of the clones is missing from these tables; in studies checked, under half for an unresolved V gene and the rest for unknown reasons. This sample lists about 350,000 clones; 88% were detected once. The ten largest clonotypes hold approximately 0.93% of the sample. Sample: PBMCs or T cells enriched from blood (not recorded which). These TCRs come from a woman aged 25 to 39 who had been exposed to COVID-19.

The chain has TRBV27 and TRBJ2-1, with 11 positions matching TRBD2. Germline V gene sequence: CDR1 MNHEY, CDR2 SMNVEV (reference sequence). V lost 0 bases to trimming and J lost 7 bases; unmatched junction nucleotides: 8. This CDR3 is built from 17 residues. CDR3 loop: CASSLSLLAGEYNEQFF. The CDR3 DNA follows: TGTGCCAGCAGTTTATCCTTACTAGCGGGAGAGTATAATGAGCAGTTCTTC.

The chain is built from TRBV13 and TRBJ2-7, with D maybe TRBD2 (5 bases). CDR1 and CDR2 from the germline V gene are PRHDT and FYEKMQ (reference sequence). Trimming pared 5 bases from V and 1 base from J, leaving 12 bases between. This CDR3 is 14 amino acids long. The CDR3 loop reads CASSPSAVSYEQYF. Here the CDR3 DNA reads TGTGCCAGCAGCCCCTCAGCGGTATCCTACGAGCAGTACTTC.

This clone was picked up one time. This sequence joins TRBV7-9 and TRBJ2-1; 9 bases fit TRBD2. Germline V gene sequence: CDR1 SEHNR, CDR2 FQNEAQ (reference sequence). The J segment lost 9 bases and the V segment lost 5 bases, leaving 11 bases of the junction unmatched. This CDR3 is 15 amino acids long. The CDR3 coding sequence is TGTGCCAGCAGCCCCCCCGTTAGCGGGAGTGGTGAGCAGTTCTTC. This gives the protein CASSPPVSGSGEQFF.

The genes are TRBV15 and TRBJ1-1; 9 positions match TRBD1. This CDR3 region has 17 residues. Germline CDR1 is LNHNV and CDR2 is YYDKDF (reference sequence). V lost 4 bases and J lost 1; bases outside the gene matches: 10. The CDR3 nucleotides read TGTGCCACCAGCAACCCCGGGACAGGGTTGAGGAACACTGAAGCTTTCTTT. It yields the protein CATSNPGTGLRNTEAFF.

As for this clone: This specimen includes other DNA sequences encoding the same CDR3. V usage is TRBV5-1 and J usage is TRBJ2-5; TRBD2 might be the D (5 bases). Germline V gene data show CDR1 as SGHRS and CDR2 as YFSETQ. CDR3 length equals 14 residues. The germline V and J ends were trimmed by 1 base and 1 base, with 8 bases remaining between them. As DNA, the CDR3 is TGCGCCAGCAGCTTGTCAGGAGGCCAAGAGACCCAGTACTTC. Encoded protein: CASSLSGGQETQYF.

This clone was counted between two and nine times. The chain uses TRBV10-3 and TRBJ1-6, with TRBD1 matching over 10 bases. V dropped 1 base and J dropped 6; count of bases not matched to a gene: 0. From germline, CDR1 is ENHRY and CDR2 SYGVKD. The CDR3 contains 15 residues. The CDR3 DNA sequence: TGTGCCATCAGTGAGTGGGACAGGGGTAATTCACCCCTCCACTTT. It translates to CAISEWDRGNSPLHF.

In this sample, this clone turned up a few times. The chain recombines TRBV29-1 with TRBJ2-4; 7 bases fit TRBD1. Germline lookup yields CDR1 SQVTM and CDR2 ANQGSEA. The CDR3 totals 17 residues. J gave up 9 bases and V 0 bases, and 17 bases lay outside the gene matches. For the CDR3, the DNA is TGCAGCGTTGAAGAGGCTCCCCCACAGGGGTGGCAAAGCATTCAGTACTTC. Amino acid sequence: CSVEEAPPQGWQSIQYF.

The chain carries TRBV5-4 and TRBJ2-3; 8 nucleotides match TRBD2. V trimming: 2 bases; J trimming: 3 bases; junction bases outside the gene matches: 5. Germline CDR1 and CDR2: SGHNT and YYREEE (reference sequence). The CDR3 runs 15 residues. The CDR3, as DNA: TGTGCCAGCAGCTTAAAGCGGGAGCGGACAGATACGCAGTATTTT. This sequence encodes CASSLKRERTDTQYF.

The J gene is TRBJ2-1, the V gene TRBV28; 8 nucleotides line up with TRBD1. CDR1 is MDHEN and CDR2 is SYDVKM in the germline V gene. With 1 base clipped from V and 8 bases from J, the junction kept 7 bases outside the gene matches. This CDR3 spans 15 amino acids. CDR3 sequence (DNA): TGTGCCAGCAGTTTATTCCAGGGGGCGAAAGATGAGCAGTTCTTC. Amino acids: CASSLFQGAKDEQFF.

The genes are TRBV5-4 and TRBJ2-3; 7 nucleotides line up with TRBD2. CDR3 length equals 14 residues. The junction had 5 bases not matched to a gene; V was cut back by 5 bases and J by 2 bases. Germline assignment: CDR1 SGHNT and CDR2 YYREEE (reference sequence). The CDR3 is CASSPSGNTDTQYF. The CDR3 bases are TGTGCCAGCAGTCCTAGCGGAAACACAGATACGCAGTATTTT.

The chain has TRBV27 and TRBJ2-1; D remains unclear. V lost 0 bases to trimming and J lost 4 bases, with 13 bases between them. This CDR3 spans 16 amino acids. Germline V gives CDR1 MNHEY, CDR2 SMNVEV (reference sequence). The CDR3 nucleotides are TGTGCCAGCAGTTTATCTTCGCTAGATAGGTACAATGAGCAGTTCTTC. Encoded protein: CASSLSSLDRYNEQFF.

This rearrangement joins TRBV9 to TRBJ2-7; 9 bases match TRBD1. Germline V gene data show CDR1 as SGDLS and CDR2 as YYNGEE. CDR3 size: 13 residues. V dropped 5 bases and J dropped 5; count of bases not matched to a gene: 5. This CDR3 is CASSTGGRNEQYF. CDR3 in DNA: TGTGCCAGCAGTACAGGGGGCCGGAACGAGCAGTACTTC.

The sample holds one count of this clone. The chain joins TRBV13 to TRBJ2-5; possibly TRBD2 for D (5 bases). From germline, CDR1 is PRHDT and CDR2 FYEKMQ (reference sequence). The CDR3 sequence is 12 residues long. The V end was cut by 3 bases, the J end by 14 bases, with 16 bases between. CDR3 coding DNA: TGTGCCAGCAGCTTCGAGGGCATAGGACCATACTTC. This sequence encodes CASSFEGIGPYF. Supplemented by reference TRBV13 and TRBJ2-5, the full variable domain reads AAGVIQSPRHLIKEKRETATLKCYPIPRHDTVYWYQQGPGQDPQFLISFYEKMQSDKGSIPDRFSAQQFSDYHSELNMSSLELGDSALYFCASSFEGIGPYFGPGTRLLVL.

The chain carries TRBV19 and TRBJ2-1; 9 bases are a match to TRBD1. The CDR3 loop spans 17 amino acids. Per germline, CDR1 LNHDA and CDR2 SQIVND (reference sequence). Trimming at V came to 6 bases and at J to 0 bases, leaving 9 bases not matched to a gene. The CDR3, as DNA: TGTGCCAGTAGCAAAAGGGACAGGGCTAGCTCCTACAATGAGCAGTTCTTC. This gives the protein CASSKRDRASSYNEQFF.

The CDR3 nucleotides are TGTGCCAGCAGCATCCACAGGGCAGGGGCTTACAATGAGCAGTTCTTC. This translates into CASSIHRAGAYNEQFF. The chain couples TRBV11-1 to TRBJ2-1; a possible D gene is TRBD1 (6 bases). Germline CDR1 and CDR2: SGHAT and FQDESV (reference sequence). With 5 bases removed from V and 4 bases from J, the gap between germline ends came to 18 bases. This CDR3 region has 16 residues. Full variable domain (missing parts from reference TRBV11-1 and TRBJ2-1): EAEVAQSPRYKITEKSQAVAFWCDPISGHATLYWYRQILGQGPELLVQFQDESVVDDSQLPKDRFSAERLKGVDSTLKIQPAELGDSAMYLCASSIHRAGAYNEQFFGPGTRLTVL.

Points on this clone: The junction departs from the called germline gene at one end, perhaps through a read error. This rearrangement joins TRBV7-7 to TRBJ2-1, with 8 bases that match TRBD2. The CDR3 has 13 residues. Germline lookup yields CDR1 SSHAT and CDR2 FNYEAQ (reference sequence). The CDR3 coding sequence is TGTGCTAGCAGCTTTAGCGGGAACAATGAGCAGTTCTTC. As protein: CASSFSGNNEQFF.

This chain connects TRBV7-3 to TRBJ2-3, with TRBD1 as a possible D gene (6 bases). The CDR3 has 21 residues. V shed 2 bases and J shed 1 base, with 28 bases lying between them. The V gene's germline CDR1 is SGHTA and CDR2 FQGTGA. This CDR3 reads CASSLRQWDTTPAGGTDTQYF. The DNA for the CDR3 is TGTGCCAGCAGCTTACGGCAGTGGGACACCACTCCGGCCGGAGGCACAGATACGCAGTATTTT.

This chain joins TRBV7-6 and TRBJ1-5, with a weak D call TRBD1 (5 bases). CDR3 length: 16 amino acids. The germline CDR1 and CDR2 sequences are SGHVS and FNYEAQ. V was trimmed by 5 bases and J by 0 bases, leaving 14 bases between them. The CDR3 here is CASSPRQGYSNQPQHF. CDR3 in DNA: TGTGCCAGCAGCCCACGCCAGGGATATAGCAATCAGCCCCAGCATTTT.